The next 23 T cell receptor beta chains were all read from a single sample in a study of T cells in Graves' hyperthyroidism and ophthalmopathy. Amplification of TCR beta CDR3 regions used RNA as the template. Carried out on the TCR CDR3, a first-round RT-PCR used the HTBI primer set. TCRdb re-analysed the multiplex PCR reads in MiXCR, keeping a single row per CDR3 protein. The table includes over 700,000 distinct CDR3 sequences, about 35% detected once. The sample taken for sequencing was blood. These receptors were obtained from a woman in her thirties or forties with Graves' hyperthyroidism.

The V gene is TRBV6-5, the J gene TRBJ2-7; TRBD1 matches at 8 bases. Trimming took 0 bases from V and 2 from J; bases not matched to a gene: 3. CDR1 and CDR2 from the germline V gene are MNHEY and SVGAGI. This CDR3 is 15 amino acids long. CDR3 DNA: TGTGCCAGCAGTTACTCATCACAGGGGGCCTACGAGCAGTACTTC. Translated, it gives CASSYSSQGAYEQYF.

V is TRBV11-2 and J is TRBJ1-2; a weak D match, TRBD1 (5 bases). Per the germline V gene, CDR1 is SGHAT and CDR2 is FQNNGV. CDR3 length equals 17 residues. V was trimmed by 6 bases and J by 3 bases, leaving 23 bases between them. The CDR3 loop is CASSRRGRLVMHYGYTF. CDR3 coding DNA: TGTGCCAGCAGTAGACGGGGACGGCTGGTCATGCACTATGGCTACACCTTC.

The chain employs TRBV11-1 and TRBJ2-7, with a weak D call TRBD2 (6 bases). In germline, CDR1 is SGHAT, CDR2 FQDESV (reference sequence). The CDR3 runs 14 residues. Trimming removed 5 bases at V and 0 bases at J, with 11 bases between. CDR3 sequence reads: CASSHREISYEQYF. DNA of the CDR3: TGTGCCAGCAGCCACCGGGAGATCTCCTACGAGCAGTACTTC.

CDR3 protein: CASSQGRQSSYNSPLHF. CDR3 nucleotide sequence: TGCGCCAGCAGCCAAGGCAGACAGAGCTCCTATAATTCACCCCTCCACTTT. V is TRBV4-1 and J is TRBJ1-6; D is perhaps TRBD1 (5 bases). V lost 1 base, J lost 0 bases, and 10 bases lay in between. The CDR3 is 17 amino acids. Germline V gene data show CDR1 as MGHRA and CDR2 as YSYEKL.

V and J are TRBV12-3 or TRBV12-4 and TRBJ1-5, with 10 positions matching TRBD1. J gave up 6 bases and V 5 bases, and 7 bases lay outside the gene matches. This CDR3 is 15 amino acids long. The CDR3 DNA reads TGTGCCAGCAGTGAAAGGACAGGGGGAGGTCAGCCCCAGCATTTT. It yields the protein CASSERTGGGQPQHF.

This chain connects TRBV6-5 to TRBJ2-3, with 10 bases aligning to TRBD2. Germline CDR1 reads MNHEY; CDR2 reads SVGAGI. Germline trimming cut 5 bases from V and 2 bases from J; bases unmatched to any gene: 1. The CDR3 is 14 residues long. The CDR3 spells CASSLAGDTDTQYF. For the CDR3, the DNA is TGTGCCAGCAGTCTAGCGGGAGACACAGATACGCAGTATTTT.

This clonotype was recorded many times. The chain is built from TRBV5-1 and TRBJ1-2; possibly TRBD1 for D (5 bases). The germline V gene has CDR1 SGHRS and CDR2 YFSETQ. Between the trimmed V and J ends, which lost 0 bases and 3 bases, there was a span of 9 bases. This CDR3 is built from 14 residues. This CDR3 reads CASSLAGEYYGYTF. In DNA form, the CDR3 reads TGCGCCAGCAGCTTGGCGGGGGAATACTATGGCTACACCTTC.

This sequence joins TRBV11-2 and TRBJ1-5, with 9 bases identical to TRBD1. Germline V lookup: CDR1 SGHAT, CDR2 FQNNGV. V lost 4 bases to trimming and J lost 6 bases; unmatched junction nucleotides: 13. This CDR3 spans 17 amino acids. The CDR3 DNA is TGTGCCAGCAGCTCCCCGGGACAGGGAGGGGTAGTTCAGCCCCAGCATTTT. Its translation: CASSSPGQGGVVQPQHF.

This chain links TRBV9 with TRBJ1-6; tentative D call: TRBD1 (6 bases). The CDR3 length is 19 residues. Germline V gives CDR1 SGDLS, CDR2 YYNGEE. V was trimmed by 4 bases and J by 2 bases, leaving 22 bases between them. The CDR3 spells CASSHTGLTGGPYNSPLHF. Written as DNA, the CDR3 is TGTGCCAGCAGCCATACAGGACTGACAGGAGGACCCTATAATTCACCCCTCCACTTT.

This clonotype has a count of ten or more. V usage is TRBV6-6 and J usage is TRBJ1-3; D gene ambiguous. The CDR3 runs 15 residues. Trimming stripped 0 bases from V and 1 base from J, with 7 bases between. Germline CDR1 is MNHNY and CDR2 is SVGAGI (reference sequence). The CDR3 sequence is CASSYSTMSGNTIYF. The CDR3 DNA is TGTGCCAGCAGTTACTCGACGATGTCTGGAAACACCATATATTTT.

With respect to this clonotype: A read error may explain this, as a much larger clone is one base away. J is TRBJ1-1 and V is TRBV15, with unresolved D. V was pared by 0 bases and J by 4 bases, with 9 bases between. The CDR3 totals 14 residues. Germline V gene data show CDR1 as LNHNV and CDR2 as YYDKDF (reference sequence). CDR3 in DNA: TGTGCCACCAGCAGAGATATACGGGGCACTGAAGCTTTCTTT. It is translated as CATSRDIRGTEAFF.

With respect to this clonotype: The junction departs from germline at one end; a sequencing error may be responsible. The chain couples TRBV19 to TRBJ1-1, with 8 nucleotides matching TRBD1. The CDR3 is 15 amino acids. In germline, CDR1 is LNHDA, CDR2 SQIVND (reference sequence). Written as DNA, the CDR3 is TGTGCCAGTATCCCAACCGGGACAGGTAACACTGAAGCTTCCTTT. Amino acids: CASIPTGTGNTEASF.

This clonotype was detected ten times or more. The V gene is TRBV6-5, the J gene TRBJ1-2; the D is unclear. CDR1 MNHEY and CDR2 SVGAGI come from the germline V gene. The V gene lost 5 bases and the J gene lost 6 bases, with 10 bases spanning the gap. The length of the CDR3 is 12 residues. The CDR3 loop reads CASSPDSDGYTF. As DNA, the CDR3 is TGTGCCAGCAGTCCGGACTCGGATGGCTACACCTTC.

This rearrangement joins TRBV6-4 to TRBJ2-7, with 13 positions matching TRBD2. CDR3 length equals 17 residues. Per germline, CDR1 MRHNA and CDR2 SNTAGT. The V and J ends lost 5 bases and 4 bases, in that order; junction bases with no gene match: 11. The CDR3 sequence is CASSYTKGLAGLYEQYF. The CDR3 nucleotides read TGTGCCAGCAGTTACACGAAGGGACTAGCGGGGCTATACGAGCAGTACTTC.

This clonotype appeared many times. This sequence joins TRBV7-9 and TRBJ1-2; no reliable D call. The ends were cut back, 1 base at V and 5 bases at J, with 5 bases in the middle. Germline CDR1 reads SEHNR; CDR2 reads FQNEAQ (reference sequence). The CDR3 length is 12 residues. CDR3 coding DNA: TGTGCCAGCAGCTTAGATCCGTATGGCTACACCTTC. Encoded protein: CASSLDPYGYTF.

The rearrangement uses TRBV20-1 and TRBJ1-2, with D hard to call. V was trimmed by 0 bases and J by 8 bases, leaving 7 bases between them. Germline V gene sequence: CDR1 DFQATT, CDR2 SNEGSKA (reference sequence). The CDR3 runs 11 residues. The CDR3 DNA sequence: TGCAGTGCTAGAGAGGGAGGGGGCTACACCTTC. Amino acids: CSAREGGGYTF.

With regard to this clonotype: One end of the junction does not line up with germline, which may come from a read error. The chain employs TRBV15 and TRBJ1-1, with TRBD1 matching 8 bases. The germline V gene encodes CDR1 LNHNV and CDR2 YYDKDF (reference sequence). The length of the CDR3 is 14 residues. The CDR3: CATSRGTGNTGAFF. The DNA of the CDR3 is TGTGCCACCAGCAGAGGGACAGGGAACACTGGAGCTTTCTTT.

The V and J genes are TRBV20-1 and TRBJ1-5; the D gene is possibly TRBD1 (5 bases). Germline CDR1 reads DFQATT; CDR2 reads SNEGSKA (reference sequence). V was pared by 0 bases and J by 5 bases, with 8 bases between. CDR3 length: 13 residues. The CDR3 region is CSARDREYQPQHF. In DNA form, the CDR3 reads TGCAGTGCTAGAGACAGGGAGTATCAGCCCCAGCATTTT.

The V gene is TRBV11-2, the J gene TRBJ1-2; D call uncertain. The V gene's germline CDR1 is SGHAT and CDR2 FQNNGV. This CDR3 region has 12 residues. V was cut by 4 bases and J by 8 bases, with 11 bases left in between. The CDR3 nucleotides read TGTGCCAGCAGCTGGGGATCGAGCGGCTACACCTTC. Its protein product is CASSWGSSGYTF.

On this clonotype: This could be a read error, since a much larger clone is one nucleotide away. The rearrangement joins TRBV7-4 to TRBJ1-1; D uncertain. Germline V gives CDR1 SGHVT, CDR2 SQSDAQ. Trimming took off 6 bases at V and 6 bases at J, with 14 bases between the two ends. CDR3 length: 13 residues. The CDR3 is CASSLRRSAEAFF. CDR3 DNA: TGTGCCAGCAGTTTGAGGCGTTCGGCTGAAGCTTTCTTT.

This clonotype was seen more than once but under ten times. The chain couples TRBV12-3 or TRBV12-4 to TRBJ1-2; D is unresolved. The CDR3 consists of 14 residues. V dropped 2 bases and J dropped 3 bases, with 10 bases sitting between them. The CDR3 here is CASSLQSFHYGYTF. The DNA for the CDR3 is TGTGCCAGCAGTTTACAGAGCTTCCACTATGGCTACACCTTC.

This clonotype showed up many times. The chain couples TRBV10-3 to TRBJ1-3, with unresolved D. This CDR3 spans 12 amino acids. The germline CDR1 and CDR2 sequences are ENHRY and SYGVKD. V was clipped by 7 bases and J by 2 bases, with 6 bases between them. CDR3 coding DNA: TGTGCCATCAACGGGGCTGGAAACACCATATATTTT. Its translation: CAINGAGNTIYF.

The genes are TRBV7-2 and TRBJ2-5; D perhaps matches TRBD1 (5 bases). Trimming removed 2 bases from V and 1 base from J, with 11 bases in between. There are 15 residues in the CDR3. The germline gives CDR1 SGHTA, CDR2 FQGNSA. As DNA, the CDR3 is TGTGCCAGCAGCTTAATAACAGGCATCCAAGAGACCCAGTACTTC. As protein: CASSLITGIQETQYF.